The 5 T cell receptor beta chains in this list originate from one sample, sequenced in a study of cytomegalovirus exposure and HLA in healthy donors. The study ran its PCR with 60 Vbeta and 13 Jbeta primers. Assay: immunoSEQ multiplex PCR; the TCRdb copy retains only in-frame clones and omits some. The sample lists some 180,000 clones; roughly 84% were seen once. Source material: PBMCs. The receptors were sampled from a girl in the first two years of life in good health and CMV-seronegative.

The J gene is TRBJ1-3, the V gene TRBV5-6; tentatively, D is TRBD1 (5 bases). CDR3 length: 15 amino acids. The germline gives CDR1 SGHDT, CDR2 YYEEEE. The V gene lost 1 base and the J gene lost 4 bases, with 12 bases spanning the gap. The CDR3 bases are TGTGCCAGCAGCTTGTTCAGGGCAGTCGGAAACACCATATATTTT. This gives the protein CASSLFRAVGNTIYF.

The rearrangement links TRBV6-1 to TRBJ1-3, with D uncertain. The CDR3 has 14 amino acids. From germline, CDR1 is MNHNS and CDR2 SASEGT. The V end lost 1 base, the J end lost 4 bases, and 8 bases lay between the germline ends. This chain's CDR3 is CASSEGTAGNTIYF. In DNA, the CDR3 is TGTGCCAGCAGTGAAGGTACAGCCGGAAACACCATATATTTT.

This rearrangement joins TRBV27 to TRBJ1-5; D might be TRBD1 (6 bases). Trimming shortened V by 2 bases and J by 11 bases, and 13 bases separated the two germline ends. The V gene's germline CDR1 is MNHEY and CDR2 SMNVEV (reference sequence). There are 13 residues in the CDR3. The CDR3 coding sequence is TGTGCCAGCAGTTTAAACTCCGACAGGTCCCAGCATTTT. Translating gives CASSLNSDRSQHF.

V gene TRBV27 combines with J gene TRBJ2-7, with no clear D. This CDR3 is 15 amino acids long. V was trimmed by 2 bases and J by 3 bases, leaving 14 bases between them. Germline V CDR1 and CDR2: MNHEY, SMNVEV (reference sequence). In DNA, the CDR3 is TGTGCCAGCAGTTTAGGAGTCGGCTCCAACTACGAGCAGTACTTC. This sequence encodes CASSLGVGSNYEQYF.

The V gene is TRBV2, the J gene TRBJ2-3; 8 positions match TRBD2. The CDR3 is 17 residues long. With 1 base clipped from V and 2 bases from J, the junction kept 8 bases outside the gene matches. Germline V gives CDR1 SNHLY, CDR2 FYNNEI. CDR3 bases: TGTGCCAGCAGTGAAGGGTGGGAGCGGGGGATCACAGATACGCAGTATTTT. As protein: CASSEGWERGITDTQYF.